Listed below are T cell receptor beta chains from one sample, sequenced in a study of identical twins. TCRdb used MiXCR to reprocess the 5' RACE reads, holding one entry per CDR3 protein. This sample has around 670,000 distinct CDR3 sequences, with 6.1% found just once. Sequenced: naive T cells sorted from blood. These receptors all come from a man between 18 and 29 years old in good health. Both conserved end residues are trimmed from each CDR3.

j_gene | v_gene | len | CDR3aa
TRBJ2-7 | TRBV3-1 | 12 | ASSQVSLGDEQY
TRBJ2-5 | TRBV5-5 | 14 | ASSITGTASGETQY
TRBJ2-2 | TRBV2 | 16 | ASTWGLAGGSGTGELF
TRBJ2-5 | TRBV7-9 | 13 | ASRDGIRGSETQY
TRBJ2-7 | TRBV29-1 | 13 | SVCWTSGRVGEQY
TRBJ2-1 | TRBV29-1 | 13 | SVEDGGGSIDEQF
TRBJ1-2 | TRBV6-2/TRBV6-3 | 13 | ASGRSGTIEYGYT
TRBJ1-5 | TRBV27 | 14 | ASSLRWLHSNQPQH
TRBJ2-7 | TRBV19 | 13 | ASSRAGVYAYEQY
TRBJ2-2 | TRBV28 | 15 | ASSLWPQVSNTGELF
TRBJ2-3 | TRBV11-2 | 13 | ASSGGGGTLYTQY
TRBJ2-3 | TRBV7-2 | 9 | ASSLVGGWT
TRBJ2-5 | TRBV4-2 | 12 | ASSQGGKQETQY
TRBJ2-5 | TRBV10-3 | 9 | AISPGATQY
TRBJ2-5 | TRBV6-5 | 14 | ASSYVPGQGKETQY
TRBJ1-1 | TRBV5-1 | 12 | ASSSLDRGTEAF
TRBJ2-3 | TRBV5-1 | 16 | ASSRLFADFPSTDTQY
TRBJ1-1 | TRBV7-9 | 14 | ASSLGDRGGNTEAF
TRBJ2-1 | TRBV5-1 | 11 | ASSLRGGHEQF
TRBJ1-1 | TRBV10-3 | 17 | AISEVLLEEGRMNTEAF
TRBJ2-1 | TRBV7-9 | 13 | ASSLSSVENNEQF
TRBJ2-1 | TRBV12-3/TRBV12-4 | 10 | ASSWMINEQF
TRBJ2-7 | TRBV6-1 | 7 | ASSGAEY
TRBJ2-7 | TRBV12-3/TRBV12-4 | 11 | ASRLGGGYEQY
TRBJ1-5 | TRBV6-4 | 11 | ASSGQLNQPQH
TRBJ2-6 | TRBV11-2 | 13 | ASSMAGSGANVLT
TRBJ2-5 | TRBV7-2 | 13 | ASSRTGGGQETQY
TRBJ1-6 | TRBV10-3 | 11 | AISPGTNSPLH
TRBJ2-1 | TRBV4-3 | 13 | ASSQETGRSNEQF
TRBJ1-1 | TRBV5-1 | 11 | ASSLGAGMEAF
TRBJ2-5 | TRBV6-2/TRBV6-3 | 14 | ASSYRTSVQKETQY
TRBJ1-2 | TRBV10-3 | 11 | AISSTGPHGYT
TRBJ2-1 | TRBV4-3 | 13 | ASSQVGDLYNEQF
TRBJ2-3 | TRBV6-4 | 15 | ASSPWGTRGGTDTQY
TRBJ1-2 | TRBV6-1 | 11 | ASSDAHRHGYT
TRBJ2-4 | TRBV5-1 | 10 | ASSGDSNIQY
TRBJ1-2 | TRBV6-1 | 11 | ASRAGTGYGYT
TRBJ1-1 | TRBV25-1 | 13 | ASTETGAVNTEAF
TRBJ1-6 | TRBV27 | 14 | ASSSRTGSYNSPLH
TRBJ1-5 | TRBV6-2/TRBV6-3 | 11 | ASSYSVDQPQH
TRBJ2-2 | TRBV11-1 | 16 | ASSLGTGVTPNTGELF
TRBJ2-1 | TRBV4-1 | 14 | ASSQPTGESYNEQF
TRBJ2-5 | TRBV5-1 | 13 | ASSLDVRGPETQY
TRBJ1-3 | TRBV5-5 | 16 | ASSLGSEYLHSGNTIY
TRBJ2-1 | TRBV24-1 | 14 | ATSETGTGVHNEQF
TRBJ2-4 | TRBV25-1 | 13 | ASSAIDRDGDIQY
TRBJ2-4 | TRBV15 | 14 | ATSRGGTLAKNIQY
TRBJ2-2 | TRBV12-3/TRBV12-4 | 14 | ASSVQGTINSGELF
TRBJ2-7 | TRBV20-1 | 12 | SASGASESYEQY
TRBJ1-5 | TRBV6-2/TRBV6-3 | 13 | ASSPIGSSNQPQH